This entry is about one T cell receptor beta chain. Its recognized antigen is unknown. No much larger clonotype is one base removed from it; base qualities were not supplied. This entry belongs to a study of blood T cell repertoires in COVID-19 (dated by TCRdb to the early 2020s). Context from the whole study: Samples covering the acute and convalescent phases of COVID-19 were provided by collaborators in the United States, Italy and Spain. The material from the prospective study consisted of cDNA or gDNA derived from T cells, B-cell-depleted T cells, or PBMCs. Subjects who had been exposed to COVID-19, were actively infected with it, or had recovered from it provided the deeply sampled blood TCRbeta repertoires that made up the dataset. A freely available public database, intended as a resource for researchers studying the immune response to SARS-CoV-2, is where the repertoires were released. Samples came from the ongoing ImmuneRACE study (first 160 participants) plus 1,254 subjects from 6 global collaborators. Nearly every sample came with metadata listing a de-identified subject ID, COVID-19 status, age in years and sex. HLA class I and class II types, where available, came from metadata supplied by the sample provider rather than from assay-based typing. Study-level results and caveats: Clinical and demographic metadata were provided uncurated, with the amount varying by source and participant.

TCRbeta CDR3 regions were amplified from genomic DNA using the immunoSEQ Assay, a bias-controlled multiplex PCR. The published analysis was carried out like this. Within the assay, amplification of reference gene primers was used to estimate how many nucleated cells each sample contained. To quantify the absolute abundance of each unique TCRbeta CDR3 rearrangement, sequence reads were collapsed and filtered. For each sample, productive Simpson clonality was calculated as the square root of Simpson's diversity index across productive rearrangements. Here the immuneACCESS table is served through TCRdb, limited to in-frame sequences with V and J called. Missing clones are a known gap in these copies; in checked studies unresolved V genes cover under half, and the rest lacks a known reason. The DNA gave D and trimming, while V, J and clone size come from that table. The sample table records fewer than 100,000 clones; 75% to 85% of these occur just once. Approximately 20% of the sample is taken by the ten largest.

The collaborating institutions used their own protocols to collect whole blood in K2EDTA tubes. For TCRbeta analysis, collaborators shipped samples in one of three forms: frozen whole blood, isolated PBMCs, or DNA extracted from either of those sample types. The germline V and J ends show losses of 4 bases and 8 bases respectively, and no gene match explains 13 bases of the junction. The germline V gene gives CDR1 as SNHLY and CDR2 as FYNNEI. From cysteine to phenylalanine, the CDR3 is 15 amino acids long. Only the CDR3 region is kept as DNA, spanning 45 bases read in frame from base 1. Sequenced sample: peripheral blood. The clonotype was recovered from a woman in her forties or fifties with acute or convalescent COVID-19. The chain is encoded by TRBV2 joined to TRBJ1-1; TRBD1 aligns with 7 central bases. The DNA sequence reads TGTGCCAGCAGTGGACAGGGAATTCCCCTTACGGAAGCTTTCTTT. It translates as CASSGQGIPLTEAFF.